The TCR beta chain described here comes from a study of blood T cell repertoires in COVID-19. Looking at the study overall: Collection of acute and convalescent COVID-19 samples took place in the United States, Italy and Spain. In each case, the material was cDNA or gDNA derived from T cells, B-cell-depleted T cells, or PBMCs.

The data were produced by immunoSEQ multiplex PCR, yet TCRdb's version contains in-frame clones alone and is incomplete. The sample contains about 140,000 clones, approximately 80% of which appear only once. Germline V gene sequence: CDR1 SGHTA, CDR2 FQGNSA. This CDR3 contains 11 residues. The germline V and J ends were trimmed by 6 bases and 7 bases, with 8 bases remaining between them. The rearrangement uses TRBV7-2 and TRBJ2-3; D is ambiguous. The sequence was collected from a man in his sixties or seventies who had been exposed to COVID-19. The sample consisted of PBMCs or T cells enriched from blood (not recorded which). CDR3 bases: TGTGCCAGCAGTGAGCTGAATACGCAGTATTTT. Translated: CASSELNTQYF.